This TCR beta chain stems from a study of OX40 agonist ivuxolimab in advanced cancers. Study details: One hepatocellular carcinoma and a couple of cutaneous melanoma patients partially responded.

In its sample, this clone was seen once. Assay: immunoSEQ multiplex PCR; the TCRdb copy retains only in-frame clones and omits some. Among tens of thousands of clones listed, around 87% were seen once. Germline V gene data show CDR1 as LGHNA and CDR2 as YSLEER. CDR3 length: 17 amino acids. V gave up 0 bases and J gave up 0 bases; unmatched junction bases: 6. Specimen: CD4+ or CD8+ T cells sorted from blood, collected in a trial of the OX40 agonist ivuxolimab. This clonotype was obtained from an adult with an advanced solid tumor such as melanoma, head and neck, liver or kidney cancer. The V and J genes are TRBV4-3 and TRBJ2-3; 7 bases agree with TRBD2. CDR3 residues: CASSQDLRGVSTDTQYF. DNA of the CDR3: TGCGCCAGCAGCCAAGATCTCCGGGGGGTAAGCACAGATACGCAGTATTTT.